This passage covers 27 T cell receptor beta chains from one sample sequenced in a study of CD4+ T cells in melanoma. Generated by immunoSEQ multiplex PCR, the TCRdb table keeps only in-frame clones and is missing some. This sample has 52,000 or so clones, with 60% to 80% found just once. Sequenced sample: tumor tissue. The receptor set was obtained from a human donor with melanoma.

The rearrangement uses TRBV9 and TRBJ2-2; TRBD1 might be the D (6 bases). V lost 5 bases and J 4 bases, leaving 12 bases between the germline ends. There are 14 residues in the CDR3. Germline V lookup: CDR1 SGDLS, CDR2 YYNGEE. For the CDR3, the DNA is TGTGCCAGCAGAGTCACAGGGTCCACCGGGGAGCTGTTTTTT. Its translation: CASRVTGSTGELFF.

Here the CDR3 reads CASSQGRGSDTQYF. The CDR3 DNA reads TGTGCCAGCAGCCAGGGGCGGGGGTCAGATACGCAGTATTTT. V and J are TRBV13 and TRBJ2-3; maybe TRBD2 (7 bases). Trimming cost V 5 bases and J 4 bases, with 13 bases left between them. Germline V gene data show CDR1 as PRHDT and CDR2 as FYEKMQ (reference sequence). This CDR3 region has 14 residues.

V usage is TRBV19 and J usage is TRBJ2-4; 10 nucleotides line up with TRBD2. The CDR3 covers 16 residues. V dropped 0 bases and J dropped 8; count of bases not matched to a gene: 7. CDR1 LNHDA and CDR2 SQIVND come from the germline V gene (reference sequence). In nucleotides, the CDR3 is TGTGCCAGTAGTATAGATCGTCTAGCGGGGGAGCACATTCAGTACTTC. As protein: CASSIDRLAGEHIQYF.

This clone was observed at least ten times. The chain couples TRBV9 to TRBJ2-3; D is uncertain. CDR3 length equals 12 residues. The V and J ends lost 0 bases and 5 bases respectively, with 4 bases between them. Germline assignment: CDR1 SGDLS and CDR2 YYNGEE. The CDR3 loop is CASSVGVDTQYF. CDR3 nucleotide sequence: TGTGCCAGCAGCGTAGGTGTAGATACGCAGTATTTT.

The V and J genes are TRBV4-1 and TRBJ2-1, with no clear D. CDR3 length: 14 amino acids. Trimming removed 4 bases from V and 1 base from J, with 8 bases in between. Germline V gives CDR1 MGHRA, CDR2 YSYEKL. The CDR3 coding sequence is TGCGCCAGCAGCCCCCTGGGTTCCTACAATGAGCAGTTCTTC. Translated, it gives CASSPLGSYNEQFF.

The chain employs TRBV5-1 and TRBJ1-5; tentatively, D is TRBD1 (5 bases). V lost 4 bases to trimming and J lost 5 bases, with 10 bases between them. Germline V lookup: CDR1 SGHRS, CDR2 YFSETQ. This CDR3 is 13 amino acids long. The CDR3 spells CASSPQGDQPQHF. CDR3 DNA sequence: TGCGCCAGCAGCCCCCAGGGAGATCAGCCCCAGCATTTT.

This chain uses TRBV6-1 with TRBJ2-3, with TRBD2 as a possible D gene (5 bases). The CDR3 covers 17 residues. CDR1 and CDR2 (germline): MNHNS, SASEGT. The V and J ends lost 4 bases and 0 bases respectively, with 17 bases between them. The chain's CDR3 is CASSAPGLGTSTDTQYF. Here the CDR3 DNA reads TGTGCCAGCAGTGCCCCCGGACTGGGCACTAGCACAGATACGCAGTATTTT.

This clone was detected only a few times. J is TRBJ2-3 and V is TRBV6-6; 11 bases are shared with TRBD2. The CDR3 covers 15 residues. The junction had 6 bases not matched to a gene; V was cut back by 4 bases and J by 6 bases. The V gene's germline CDR1 is MNHNY and CDR2 SVGAGI (reference sequence). DNA for the CDR3: TGTGCCAGCAGTTTAGCGGGGGGGCTGGTGGATACGCAGTATTTT. Residues: CASSLAGGLVDTQYF.

This clone was seen a single time. The chain links TRBV4-3 to TRBJ2-1, with D unclear. V gave up 2 bases and J gave up 6 bases, with 20 bases separating them. Germline loops: CDR1 LGHNA, CDR2 YSLEER. CDR3 length: 17 residues. This chain's CDR3 is CASSQSLGFSGFNEQFF. CDR3 DNA sequence: TGCGCCAGCAGCCAATCTCTCGGATTCTCCGGGTTCAATGAGCAGTTCTTC.

The chain recombines TRBV10-3 with TRBJ2-5, with D perhaps assigned TRBD1 or TRBD2 (5 bases each). CDR1 and CDR2 from the germline V gene are ENHRY and SYGVKD. V lost 0 bases and J lost 5, with 13 bases in between. This CDR3 is 15 amino acids long. In DNA, the CDR3 is TGTGCCATCAGTGAGTCGGGACGCCGGGTGGAGACCCAGTACTTC. It is translated as CAISESGRRVETQYF.

This clone was seen once. The V and J genes are TRBV5-1 and TRBJ2-2, with 7 bases matching TRBD1. The CDR3 spans 15 residues. CDR1 is SGHRS and CDR2 is YFSETQ in the germline V gene. Trimming cost V 0 bases and J 7 bases; bases outside gene matches: 6. The CDR3 loop is CASSLEGAFYGELFF. The CDR3 DNA follows: TGCGCCAGCAGCTTGGAGGGGGCTTTCTACGGGGAGCTGTTTTTT.

The CDR3 coding sequence is TGTGCCAGTAGTATAGATTGGACAGCCGGGCGGGGCGATCAGCCCCAGCATTTT. Translation: CASSIDWTAGRGDQPQHF. The chain links TRBV19 to TRBJ1-5, with D possibly TRBD1 on 6 matching bases. Germline V gene data show CDR1 as LNHDA and CDR2 as SQIVND (reference sequence). V was pared by 0 bases and J by 5 bases, with 20 bases between. The CDR3 is 18 amino acids.

This rearrangement joins TRBV11-2 to TRBJ2-4, with TRBD1 identical over 7 bases. The CDR3 is 13 amino acids. Trimming at V came to 7 bases and at J to 7 bases, leaving 7 bases not matched to a gene. Germline V CDR1 and CDR2: SGHAT, FQNNGV. The CDR3 loop reads CASTIDRENIQYF. The CDR3 DNA is TGTGCCAGCACCATTGACAGGGAGAACATTCAGTACTTC.

This clone was observed a handful of times. This sequence joins TRBV11-2 and TRBJ1-1; D is uncertain. V was clipped by 11 bases and J by 1 base, with 11 bases between them. Germline V CDR1 and CDR2: SGHAT, FQNNGV. This CDR3 has 12 residues. The CDR3 coding sequence is TGTGCCGTTCGAGCCTCGAACACTGAAGCTTTCTTT. It specifies CAVRASNTEAFF. Variable domain in full (rest from reference TRBV11-2 and TRBJ1-1): EAGVAQSPRYKIIEKRQSVAFWCNPISGHATLYWYQQILGQGPKLLIQFQNNGVVDDSQLPKDRFSAERLKGVDSTLKIQPAKLEDSAVYLCAVRASNTEAFFGQGTRLTVV.

CDR3 nucleotide sequence: TGTGCCAGTAGCGACTACCCAGCGGGGGGGCCCAATGAGCAGTTCTTC. It is translated as CASSDYPAGGPNEQFF. The J gene is TRBJ2-1, the V gene TRBV19; 10 bases are a match to TRBD2. V was pared by 6 bases and J by 6 bases, with 11 bases of the junction left unmatched. The CDR3 covers 16 residues. Germline CDR1 LNHDA, CDR2 SQIVND (reference sequence).

The V gene is TRBV30, the J gene TRBJ2-5; D uncertain. Deletions cut 0 bases from V and 2 bases from J, with 7 bases between. Germline values: CDR1 GTSNPN, CDR2 SVGIG (reference sequence). The CDR3 is made up of 13 amino acids. Here the CDR3 reads CAWSVRRQETQYF. The CDR3 DNA follows: TGTGCCTGGAGTGTACGACGACAAGAGACCCAGTACTTC.

This rearrangement joins TRBV28 to TRBJ1-1, with 9 bases that match TRBD1. Losses at the gene ends were 5 bases for V and 2 bases for J; bases not matched to a gene: 6. This CDR3 contains 15 residues. In germline, CDR1 is MDHEN, CDR2 SYDVKM. The CDR3 is CASSKEGQGNTEAFF. The CDR3 DNA sequence: TGTGCCAGCAGTAAGGAGGGACAGGGAAACACTGAAGCTTTCTTT. The complete variable domain, with remaining parts taken from reference TRBV28 and TRBJ1-1, reads DVKVTQSSRYLVKRTGEKVFLECVQDMDHENMFWYRQDPGLGLRLIYFSYDVKMKEKGDIPEGYSVSREKKERFSLILESASTNQTSMYLCASSKEGQGNTEAFFGQGTRLTVV.

This clone was counted between two and nine times. The chain combines TRBV7-9 with TRBJ1-1; perhaps TRBD1 as D (5 bases). The V end was cut by 5 bases, the J end by 8 bases, with 12 bases between. CDR3 length: 12 amino acids. Germline values: CDR1 SEHNR, CDR2 FQNEAQ (reference sequence). CDR3 protein: CASSPGGEEAFF. CDR3 bases: TGTGCCAGCAGCCCCGGGGGGGAGGAAGCTTTCTTT.

This clone was counted at least ten times. The CDR3 DNA reads as TGTGCCAGCAGCTTAGGCGACAGGCAGAACACTGAAGCTTTCTTT. Amino acids: CASSLGDRQNTEAFF. This sequence joins TRBV7-9 and TRBJ1-1; TRBD1 might be the D (6 bases). The CDR3 extends over 15 amino acids. Trimming shortened V by 1 base and J by 1 base, and 10 bases separated the two germline ends. Germline loops: CDR1 SEHNR, CDR2 FQNEAQ (reference sequence).

This clone has a single count. The chain uses TRBV27 and TRBJ2-6; TRBD1 matches at 8 bases. The CDR3 spans 17 residues. Unmatched junction bases numbered 6, after V lost 5 bases and J lost 0 bases. Per germline, CDR1 MNHEY and CDR2 SMNVEV (reference sequence). CDR3 sequence (DNA): TGTGCCAGCAGTCCCCTGGACAGGGCCTCTGGGGCCAACGTCCTGACTTTC. Amino acid sequence: CASSPLDRASGANVLTF.

This chain joins TRBV7-8 and TRBJ1-2, with TRBD1 as a possible D gene (6 bases). CDR1 and CDR2 from the germline V gene are SGHVS and FQNEAQ. CDR3 length equals 13 residues. The V end was cut by 5 bases, the J end by 3 bases, with 10 bases between. CDR3 in DNA: TGTGCCAGCAGCCGGAGGGGGGACTATGGCTACACCTTC. Protein product: CASSRRGDYGYTF.

This clone was seen a few times. V gene TRBV30 combines with J gene TRBJ1-1, with D uncertain. The germline V and J ends were trimmed by 7 bases and 6 bases, with 6 bases remaining between them. The CDR3 is 9 residues long. From germline, CDR1 is GTSNPN and CDR2 SVGIG (reference sequence). The DNA for the CDR3 is TGTGCCTCCTTCCCTGAAGCTTTCTTT. Translating it yields CASFPEAFF.

The V and J genes are TRBV28 and TRBJ1-5; tentative D call: TRBD1 (5 bases). This CDR3 is built from 22 residues. Germline V gene data show CDR1 as MDHEN and CDR2 as SYDVKM. Deletions cut 3 bases from V and 0 bases from J, with 30 bases between. The DNA of the CDR3 is TGTGCCAGCAGTTTCGCTGGCCCGCGAATTGGGGGGGTTTGGGATAGCAATCAGCCCCAGCATTTT. As protein: CASSFAGPRIGGVWDSNQPQHF. Together with reference TRBV28 and TRBJ1-5, the CDR3 gives the full variable domain: DVKVTQSSRYLVKRTGEKVFLECVQDMDHENMFWYRQDPGLGLRLIYFSYDVKMKEKGDIPEGYSVSREKKERFSLILESASTNQTSMYLCASSFAGPRIGGVWDSNQPQHFGDGTRLSIL.

This clone has a handful of counts. The V call is TRBV6-1, the J call TRBJ1-2; 7 nucleotides line up with TRBD1. V was clipped by 2 bases and J by 6 bases; unmatched bases: 15. Per the germline V gene, CDR1 is MNHNS and CDR2 is SASEGT. The CDR3 consists of 17 residues. The CDR3 spells CASSELGLGGGADGYTF. CDR3 coding DNA: TGTGCCAGCAGTGAATTGGGTTTGGGAGGGGGCGCCGATGGCTACACCTTC.

The chain couples TRBV5-1 to TRBJ2-1; weak D call: TRBD1 (5 bases). In germline, CDR1 is SGHRS, CDR2 YFSETQ. Trimming cost V 7 bases and J 0 bases, with 8 bases left between them. The CDR3 runs to 13 residues. Written as DNA, the CDR3 is TGCGCCAGCCGACAGAGCTCCTACAATGAGCAGTTCTTC. The encoded protein is CASRQSSYNEQFF.

V gene TRBV5-1 combines with J gene TRBJ2-5; 8 bases are a match to TRBD2. There are 15 residues in the CDR3. Trimming cost V 1 base and J 5 bases; bases outside gene matches: 7. CDR1 and CDR2 (germline): SGHRS, YFSETQ. The CDR3 sequence: CASSLPGGPAETQYF. The CDR3 DNA follows: TGCGCCAGCAGCTTGCCGGGGGGGCCGGCGGAGACCCAGTACTTC.

V usage is TRBV28 and J usage is TRBJ1-1, with 7 bases identical to TRBD1. Looked up from germline, CDR1 is MDHEN and CDR2 is SYDVKM. The CDR3 loop spans 13 amino acids. Trimming at V came to 6 bases and at J to 5 bases, leaving 6 bases not matched to a gene. The CDR3 sequence: CASRPTGWTEAFF. CDR3 DNA: TGTGCCAGCAGGCCGACAGGGTGGACTGAAGCTTTCTTT.